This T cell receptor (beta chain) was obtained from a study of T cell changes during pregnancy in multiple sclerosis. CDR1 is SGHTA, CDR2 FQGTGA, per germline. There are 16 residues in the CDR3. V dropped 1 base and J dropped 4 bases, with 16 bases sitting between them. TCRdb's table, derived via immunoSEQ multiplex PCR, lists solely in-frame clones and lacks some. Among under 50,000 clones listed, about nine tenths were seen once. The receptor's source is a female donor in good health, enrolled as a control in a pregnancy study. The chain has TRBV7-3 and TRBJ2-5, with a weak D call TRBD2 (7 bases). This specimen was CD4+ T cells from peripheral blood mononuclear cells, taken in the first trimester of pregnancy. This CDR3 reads CASSLMAGALGETQYF. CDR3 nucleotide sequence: TGTGCCAGCAGCTTAATGGCGGGGGCGCTGGGAGAGACCCAGTACTTC.